The 5 T cell receptor beta chains reported below all come from one sample, sequenced in a study of cytomegalovirus exposure and HLA in healthy donors. The PCR made use of 60 Vbeta and 13 Jbeta primers. TCRdb keeps only in-frame clones here, not all; method: immunoSEQ multiplex PCR. The repertoire includes 120,000 or so clones, around 74% of them detected once, and 30% sits in the top ten. Sequences were obtained from PBMCs. These receptor sequences come from a man aged 60 to 75 in good health and CMV-seropositive.

V gene TRBV6-6 combines with J gene TRBJ2-1, with 8 bases that match TRBD2. This CDR3 spans 16 amino acids. The J segment lost 7 bases and the V segment lost 6 bases, leaving 14 bases of the junction unmatched. Per germline, CDR1 MNHNY and CDR2 SVGAGI (reference sequence). CDR3 nucleotide sequence: TGTGCCAGCAGCCAACAGCGGGAGCCCCCGGGGAATGAGCAGTTCTTC. Residues: CASSQQREPPGNEQFF.

The CDR3, as DNA: TGCGCCAGCAGCCCCGGGACAGAAATCTACAATGAGCAGTTCTTC. Its translation is CASSPGTEIYNEQFF. The chain employs TRBV10-1 and TRBJ2-1, with 7 bases aligning to TRBD1. The CDR3 has 15 residues. V gave up 6 bases and J gave up 3 bases; unmatched junction bases: 8. Per the germline V gene, CDR1 is WNHNN and CDR2 is SYGVQD (reference sequence).

About this clone itself: The sample has other DNA sequences that encode this CDR3 too. The chain uses TRBV2 and TRBJ1-5, with D tentatively TRBD1 (5 bases). The CDR3 extends over 14 amino acids. With 3 bases removed from V and 7 bases from J, the gap between germline ends came to 13 bases. Per germline, CDR1 SNHLY and CDR2 FYNNEI. The CDR3 reads CASSEWQGGQPQHF. Here the CDR3 DNA reads TGTGCCAGCAGTGAGTGGCAGGGAGGCCAGCCCCAGCATTTT.

The chain is built from TRBV7-9 and TRBJ1-6, with D unclear. CDR1 is SEHNR and CDR2 is FQNEAQ in the germline V gene (reference sequence). The CDR3 sequence is 16 residues long. With 1 base removed from V and 8 bases from J, the gap between germline ends came to 15 bases. CDR3 residues: CASSLGFEASYSPLHF. CDR3 sequence (DNA): TGTGCCAGCAGCTTAGGATTCGAAGCTTCTTATTCACCCCTCCACTTT.

The chain employs TRBV6-6 and TRBJ2-7; TRBD1 matches at 9 bases. V dropped 7 bases and J dropped 5; count of bases not matched to a gene: 9. Germline V CDR1 and CDR2: MNHNY, SVGAGI (reference sequence). The CDR3 has 14 amino acids. The CDR3 DNA follows: TGTGCCAGCACGGGGACAGGGCCCCCTGACGAGCAGTACTTC. Translating it yields CASTGTGPPDEQYF.